The entry below gives a single TCR beta chain sequence along with its context. Its antigen is still unknown. The sample originates from a study of OX40 agonist ivuxolimab in advanced cancers. Regarding the study as a whole: It was also the case that some nonresponders had low normalized T-cell clonal expansion.

Produced via immunoSEQ multiplex PCR; TCRdb's table is partial and in-frame only. The sample has 55,000 to 80,000 clones, about 81% seen once. This TCR was sampled from an adult with an advanced solid tumor such as melanoma, head and neck, liver or kidney cancer. The sequencing here drew on CD4+ or CD8+ T cells sorted from blood, taken in a trial of the OX40 agonist ivuxolimab.

The CDR3 bases are TGTGCCAGCAGCTCCGGGACCCAAGAGACCCAGTACTTC. Translation gives CASSSGTQETQYF. The chain couples TRBV6-1 to TRBJ2-5, with D perhaps given as TRBD1 or TRBD2 (5 bases each). The CDR3 has 13 amino acids. V was cut by 6 bases and J by 1 base, with 9 bases left in between. Germline V gene lookup returns CDR1 MNHNS and CDR2 SASEGT.